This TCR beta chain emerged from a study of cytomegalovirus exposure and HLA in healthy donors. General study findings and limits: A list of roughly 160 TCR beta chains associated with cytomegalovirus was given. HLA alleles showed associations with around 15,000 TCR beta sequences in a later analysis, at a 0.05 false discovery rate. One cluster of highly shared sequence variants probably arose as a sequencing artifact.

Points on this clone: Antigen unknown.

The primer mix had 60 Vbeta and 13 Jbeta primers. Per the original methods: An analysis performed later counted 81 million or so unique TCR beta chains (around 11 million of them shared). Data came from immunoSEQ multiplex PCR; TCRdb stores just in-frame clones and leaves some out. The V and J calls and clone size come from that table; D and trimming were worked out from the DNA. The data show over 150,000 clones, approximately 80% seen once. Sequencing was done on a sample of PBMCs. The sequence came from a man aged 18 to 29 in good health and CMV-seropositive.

The CDR3 DNA reads as TGTGCCAGCAGTGAAGCGTGGGACAGGGGGCGAAATCAGCCCCAGCATTTT. The encoded protein is CASSEAWDRGRNQPQHF. This rearrangement joins TRBV6-1 to TRBJ1-5; 12 bases line up with TRBD1. Germline CDR1 reads MNHNS; CDR2 reads SASEGT. This CDR3 has 17 residues. V was pared by 0 bases and J by 4 bases, with 4 bases of the junction left unmatched.